The clone carrying this T cell receptor (beta chain) is medium-sized by share. In germline, CDR1 is SGHRS, CDR2 YFSETQ. V was clipped by 4 bases and J by 0 bases, with 14 bases between them. This CDR3 region has 15 residues. This sample was taken from a study of T cell changes during pregnancy in multiple sclerosis. Clones were read by immunoSEQ multiplex PCR, and TCRdb kept only the in-frame ones, dropping some. The sample has more than 35,000 clones, 85% to 95% seen once. The V and J genes are TRBV5-1 and TRBJ2-7; D is perhaps TRBD1 (7 bases). The specimen comprised CD8+ T cells from peripheral blood mononuclear cells, sampled in the third trimester of pregnancy. The TCR sequence derives from a female donor with multiple sclerosis, enrolled in a pregnancy study. CDR3 sequence reads: CASSGGTASSYEQYF. The DNA of the CDR3 is TGCGCCAGCAGCGGGGGGACAGCGAGCTCCTACGAGCAGTACTTC.